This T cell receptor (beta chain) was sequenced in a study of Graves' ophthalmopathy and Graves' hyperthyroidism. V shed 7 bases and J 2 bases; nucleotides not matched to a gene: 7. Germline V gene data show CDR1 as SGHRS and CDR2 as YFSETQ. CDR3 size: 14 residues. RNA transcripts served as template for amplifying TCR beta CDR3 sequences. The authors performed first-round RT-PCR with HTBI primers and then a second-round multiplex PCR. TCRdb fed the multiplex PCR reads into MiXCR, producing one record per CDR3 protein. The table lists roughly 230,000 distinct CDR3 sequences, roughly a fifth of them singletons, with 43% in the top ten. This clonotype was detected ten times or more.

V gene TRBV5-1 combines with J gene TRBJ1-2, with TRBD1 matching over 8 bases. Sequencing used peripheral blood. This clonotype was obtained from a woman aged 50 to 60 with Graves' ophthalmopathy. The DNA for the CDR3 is TGCGCCAGCGGAGGGTCAGGGGGCAACTATGGCTACACCTTC. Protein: CASGGSGGNYGYTF.